The rows below give T cell receptor beta chains drawn from one sample of a study of blood T cell repertoires in COVID-19. Sequencing used immunoSEQ multiplex PCR; TCRdb keeps in-frame clones, though not all of them. The sample lists some 200,000 clones, around four fifths occurring once. The sample consisted of peripheral blood. These TCRs come from a woman aged 55-70 years who had recovered from COVID-19. Both conserved end residues are part of each CDR3. The D gene is left open where the match is weak. Clone size is given for some rows only: seen once, a few or many times, or a class if the clone is expanded.

j_call	clone_size	v_call	d_call	cdr3_nt	cdr3_aa
TRBJ2-2	few	TRBV6-1	TRBD2	TGTGCCAGCAGTGAGCTAGCGGGGGGGCCCGGGGAGCTGTTTTTT	CASSELAGGPGELFF
TRBJ2-5	once	TRBV27	NA	TGTGCCAGCAGAAATCTCGGGGGTTCTGAGACCCAGTACTTC	CASRNLGGSETQYF
TRBJ2-7	NA	TRBV2	NA	TGTGCCAGCAGTGATCCGGGACAAAACGAGCAGTACTTC	CASSDPGQNEQYF
TRBJ1-5	NA	TRBV5-8	NA	TGTGCCAGCAGCCCTCGGTTTATCCAGCCCCAGCATTTT	CASSPRFIQPQHF
TRBJ2-7	once	TRBV6-1	NA	TGTGCCAGCAGTAACCCCCGCGGGGGCTTCTACGAGCAGTACTTC	CASSNPRGGFYEQYF
TRBJ2-1	NA	TRBV4-1	TRBD1	TGCGCCAGCAGCTTCCGACAGGGATCCGGGGATGAGCAGTTCTTC	CASSFRQGSGDEQFF
TRBJ1-2	NA	TRBV2	TRBD1	TGTGCCAGCAGTGAGCGGACAGGGACGTGGTATGGCTACACCTTC	CASSERTGTWYGYTF
TRBJ2-6	NA	TRBV15	NA	TGTGCCACCAGCAGGGACAGAACGAGCTCTGGGGCCAACGTCCTGACTTTC	CATSRDRTSSGANVLTF
TRBJ2-7	NA	TRBV10-3	NA	TGTGCCATCAGTGAGTCGACAGTCGAGCAGTACTTC	CAISESTVEQYF
TRBJ2-7	NA	TRBV6-5	NA	TGTGCCAGCAGTTACTCGGCCGGGGTCTACGAGCAGTACTTC	CASSYSAGVYEQYF
TRBJ1-2	NA	TRBV6-5	TRBD1	TGTGCCAGCATGACCTCCCCAGGGGGGGGCTACACCTTC	CASMTSPGGGYTF
TRBJ1-1	NA	TRBV19	TRBD1	TGTGCCAGTTCCGGACAGGGCACTGAAGCTTTCTTT	CASSGQGTEAFF
TRBJ1-1	once	TRBV20-1	NA	TGCAGTGCTGAGACTCGCGGTTGGGCTTTCTTT	CSAETRGWAFF
TRBJ1-2	NA	TRBV2	NA	TGTGCCAGCAGTGAAAGGGGTGGCTACACCTTC	CASSERGGYTF
TRBJ1-3	NA	TRBV7-2	NA	TGTGCCAGCAGCTTATTCGGGGCGGGGGTTGCTGGAAACACCATATATTTT	CASSLFGAGVAGNTIYF
TRBJ1-2	NA	TRBV5-8	NA	TGTGCCAGCATCACAACGACCAGGACAGACTATGGCTACACCTTC	CASITTTRTDYGYTF
TRBJ2-2	few	TRBV10-1	TRBD1	TGCGCCAGCAGCAGGGGGACAGCGAACACCGGGGAGCTGTTTTTT	CASSRGTANTGELFF
TRBJ2-5	NA	TRBV7-3	TRBD1	TGTGCCAGCAGCTTAACCGGCAGGGGGCGGGAGACCCAGTACTTC	CASSLTGRGRETQYF
TRBJ2-1	few	TRBV5-1	TRBD1	TGCGCCAGCACAAGACAGGGGGCACGGGAGCAGTTCTTC	CASTRQGAREQFF
TRBJ2-2	NA	TRBV7-9	NA	TGTGCCAGCAGCTCGTGGCAGACGAACACCGGGGAGCTGTTTTTT	CASSSWQTNTGELFF
TRBJ2-2	NA	TRBV28	TRBD1	TGTGCCAGCAGGGTCAGGGGGACAATAAACACCGGGGAGCTGTTTTTT	CASRVRGTINTGELFF
TRBJ1-1	once	TRBV15	TRBD1	TGTGCCACCAGCAGGCTGAGGGGGCGCACTGAAGCTTTCTTT	CATSRLRGRTEAFF
TRBJ2-2	few	TRBV9	TRBD2	TGTGCCAGCAGCGTAGGAGGGACTAATTTAGGGGAGCTGTTTTTT	CASSVGGTNLGELFF
TRBJ2-5	NA	TRBV6-5	NA	TGTGCCAGCAGCGAGGTCGGTGGAGCGAAAGAGACCCAGTACTTC	CASSEVGGAKETQYF
TRBJ1-1	NA	TRBV5-6	TRBD1	TGTGCCAGCAGCCATGGGACAGGGTGGGACACTGAAGCTTTCTTT	CASSHGTGWDTEAFF
TRBJ1-1	NA	TRBV6-2/TRBV6-3	NA	TGTGCCAGCAGTTACTCCGGGAGGAGGGCTGAAGCTTTCTTT	CASSYSGRRAEAFF
TRBJ2-1	NA	TRBV7-3	TRBD1	TGTGCCAGCACTCCGGGACAGGGGGCTGTTGGCTCCTACAATGAGCAGTTCTTC	CASTPGQGAVGSYNEQFF
TRBJ2-3	NA	TRBV10-3	NA	TGTGCCATCAAACAGGGCACTAGCACAGATACGCAGTATTTT	CAIKQGTSTDTQYF
TRBJ2-3	NA	TRBV15	TRBD2	TGTGCCACCACCCTACCTAGGGCTTCTAGCGGGGGGGCAACAGATACGCAGTATTTT	CATTLPRASSGGATDTQYF
TRBJ1-6	NA	TRBV4-2	TRBD1	TGTGCCAGCAGCCGAGACAGGGAGGGGAATTCACCCCTCCACTTT	CASSRDREGNSPLHF
TRBJ2-2	NA	TRBV7-6	NA	TGTGCCAGCAGCCTAGCCCCCAGGGTCCCCGGGGAGCTGTTTTTT	CASSLAPRVPGELFF
TRBJ1-5	NA	TRBV20-1	NA	TGCAGTGCTAGTGCAGGGGCAATGGGCAATCAGCCCCAGCATTTT	CSASAGAMGNQPQHF
TRBJ2-1	few	TRBV18	TRBD2	TGTGCCAGCTCATACGGACTAGACAATGAGCAGTTCTTC	CASSYGLDNEQFF
TRBJ1-1	many	TRBV4-1	TRBD1	TGCGCCAGCAAGGTCATAGGGGGCCGGAACACTGAAGCTTTCTTT	CASKVIGGRNTEAFF
TRBJ2-5	NA	TRBV6-5	NA	TGTGCCAGCAGTACAGGGAGAGGCGAGACCCAGTACTTC	CASSTGRGETQYF
TRBJ1-5	few	TRBV30	TRBD1	TGTGCCTGGAGGGGGACAGGAAATCAGCCCCAGCATTTT	CAWRGTGNQPQHF
TRBJ1-3	NA	TRBV7-3	NA	TGTGCCAGCAGCACAAGGCCAGGGCCAGGAAACACCATATATTTT	CASSTRPGPGNTIYF
TRBJ1-5	NA	TRBV19	TRBD1	TGTGCCAGCGGCTTAATAAGGACAGGGCACAATCAGCCCCAGCATTTT	CASGLIRTGHNQPQHF
TRBJ2-3	NA	TRBV6-5	NA	TGTGCCGGAAGACTAGTGGAAACAGATACGCAGTATTTT	CAGRLVETDTQYF
TRBJ1-4	NA	TRBV28	TRBD1	TGTGCCAGCAGTCCACCGACAGGGCGTGGTGAAAAACTGTTTTTT	CASSPPTGRGEKLFF
TRBJ2-5	few	TRBV2	NA	TGTGCCAGCAGTAGGGACGGCGGGACCGGGACCCAGTACTTC	CASSRDGGTGTQYF
TRBJ2-7	NA	TRBV19	NA	TGTGCCAGTAGTATCGGGACAAGCTACGAGCAGTACTTC	CASSIGTSYEQYF
TRBJ2-7	NA	TRBV9	TRBD1	TGTGCCAGCAGCCCCAGTTACAGGGGTGGTGAGCAGTACTTC	CASSPSYRGGEQYF
TRBJ2-1	NA	TRBV12-3/TRBV12-4	NA	TGTGCCAGCAGTTTAGCCTCTTACAATGAGCAGTTCTTC	CASSLASYNEQFF
TRBJ1-2	NA	TRBV27	NA	TGTGCCAGCAGTTATCACAGTAATCCCAACTATGGCTACACCTTC	CASSYHSNPNYGYTF